This TCR beta chain was obtained from a study of a mutant IDH1 vaccine in newly diagnosed glioma. About the research overall: Pretreatment consisted of radiotherapy, temozolomide, or both, with most receiving both. Findings of the study overall: Vaccine-induced immune responses occurred in more than 80% of patients.

The repertoire was sequenced with immunoSEQ multiplex PCR; TCRdb's copy has only in-frame clones and lacks some. There are tens of thousands of clones in the sample; roughly 87% occur only once, and 3.8% lies in the top ten. Germline CDR1 is LNHDA and CDR2 is SQIVND (reference sequence). V lost 8 bases to trimming and J lost 1 base, with 17 bases between them. This CDR3 contains 15 residues. Indicated time point: week 47, end of study. The content of each vaccine dose was 300 ug of mutant IDH1 20-mer peptide, and topical imiquimod accompanied it. With regard to this clone: The antigen remains unidentified.

Sequencing used PBMCs, obtained from a glioma patient whose treatment included an IDH1 peptide vaccine. The clonotype was recovered from a man younger than 40 with glioma. The chain uses TRBV19 and TRBJ1-2; tentative D call: TRBD1 (5 bases). The CDR3: CASREDTRLNYGYTF. CDR3 DNA: TGTGCCAGTCGAGAGGACACCCGCCTTAACTATGGCTACACCTTC.